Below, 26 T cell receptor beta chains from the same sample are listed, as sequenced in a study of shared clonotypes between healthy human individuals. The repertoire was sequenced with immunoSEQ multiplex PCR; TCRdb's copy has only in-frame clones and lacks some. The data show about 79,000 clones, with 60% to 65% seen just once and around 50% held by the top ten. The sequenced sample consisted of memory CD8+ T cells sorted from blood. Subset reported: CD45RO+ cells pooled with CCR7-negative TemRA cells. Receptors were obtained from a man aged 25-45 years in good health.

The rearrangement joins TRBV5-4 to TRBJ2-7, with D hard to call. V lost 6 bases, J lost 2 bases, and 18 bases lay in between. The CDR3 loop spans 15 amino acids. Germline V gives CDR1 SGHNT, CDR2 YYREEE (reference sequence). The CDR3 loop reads CASKDESDGPYEQYF. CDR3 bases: TGTGCCAGCAAGGACGAGTCGGATGGGCCCTACGAGCAGTACTTC.

The CDR3: CASSHLGGRDTQYF. In DNA, the CDR3 is TGTGCCAGCAGCCACTTAGGCGGGCGAGATACGCAGTATTTT. The chain joins TRBV14 to TRBJ2-3, with D possibly TRBD2 on 5 matching bases. Germline V gene data show CDR1 as SGHDN and CDR2 as FVKESK. V shed 3 bases and J shed 5 bases, with 12 bases lying between them. There are 14 residues in the CDR3. Full variable domain (rest looked up from reference TRBV14 and TRBJ2-3): EAGVTQFPSHSVIEKGQTVTLRCDPISGHDNLYWYRRVMGKEIKFLLHFVKESKQDESGMPNNRFLAERTGGTYSTLKVQPAELEDSGVYFCASSHLGGRDTQYFGPGTRLTVL.

Here the CDR3 reads CASSPSSQFNEKLFF. CDR3 nucleotides: TGTGCCAGCAGCCCTAGTTCGCAGTTTAATGAAAAACTGTTTTTT. J is TRBJ1-4 and V is TRBV7-2; D remains unclear. The germline V gene encodes CDR1 SGHTA and CDR2 FQGNSA. V lost 5 bases and J lost 4, with 14 bases in between. The CDR3 spans 15 residues.

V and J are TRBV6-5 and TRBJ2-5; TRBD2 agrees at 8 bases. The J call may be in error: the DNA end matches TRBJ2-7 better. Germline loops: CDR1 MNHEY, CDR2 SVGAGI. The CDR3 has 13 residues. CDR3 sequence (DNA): TGTGCCAGCAGGGGACTAGTCCCCTACGAGCAGTACTTC. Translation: CASRGLVPYEQYF.

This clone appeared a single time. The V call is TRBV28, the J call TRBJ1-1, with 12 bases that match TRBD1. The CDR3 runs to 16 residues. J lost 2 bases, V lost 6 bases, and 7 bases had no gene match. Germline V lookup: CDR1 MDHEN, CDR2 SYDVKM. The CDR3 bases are TGTGCCAGCAGACTCCGGGACAGGGGGCGCAACACTGAAGCTTTCTTT. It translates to CASRLRDRGRNTEAFF.

CDR3 in DNA: TGTGCCAGCATACGAGGGGGATTTCTGAACACTGAAGCTTTCTTT. Protein product: CASIRGGFLNTEAFF. This chain uses TRBV7-2 with TRBJ1-1, with D possibly TRBD1 on 6 matching bases. Deletions cut 7 bases from V and 0 bases from J, with 15 bases between. Looked up from germline, CDR1 is SGHTA and CDR2 is FQGNSA. This CDR3 has 15 residues.

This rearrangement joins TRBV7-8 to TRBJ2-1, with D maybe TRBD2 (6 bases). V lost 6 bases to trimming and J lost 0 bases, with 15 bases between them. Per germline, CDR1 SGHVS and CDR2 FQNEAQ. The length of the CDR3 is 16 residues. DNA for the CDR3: TGTGCCAGCAGTCCCCGGGACTCGAGCTCCTACAATGAGCAGTTCTTC. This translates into CASSPRDSSSYNEQFF.

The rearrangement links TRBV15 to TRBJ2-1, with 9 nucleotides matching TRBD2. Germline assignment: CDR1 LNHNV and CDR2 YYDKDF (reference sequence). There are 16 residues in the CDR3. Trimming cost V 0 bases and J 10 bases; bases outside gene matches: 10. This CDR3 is CATSRDSRLAAKEQFF. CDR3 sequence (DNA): TGTGCCACCAGCAGAGATTCGCGACTAGCGGCTAAGGAGCAGTTCTTC. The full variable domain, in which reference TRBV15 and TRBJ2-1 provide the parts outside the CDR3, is DAMVIQNPRYQVTQFGKPVTLSCSQTLNHNVMYWYQQKSSQAPKLLFHYYDKDFNNEADTPDNFQSRRPNTSFCFLDIRSPGLGDTAMYLCATSRDSRLAAKEQFFGPGTRLTVL.

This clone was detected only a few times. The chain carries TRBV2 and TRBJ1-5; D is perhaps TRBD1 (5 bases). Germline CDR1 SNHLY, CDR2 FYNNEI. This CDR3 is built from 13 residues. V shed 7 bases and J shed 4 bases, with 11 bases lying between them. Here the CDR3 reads CASTDILNQPQHF. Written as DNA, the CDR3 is TGTGCCAGCACGGACATCCTAAATCAGCCCCAGCATTTT.

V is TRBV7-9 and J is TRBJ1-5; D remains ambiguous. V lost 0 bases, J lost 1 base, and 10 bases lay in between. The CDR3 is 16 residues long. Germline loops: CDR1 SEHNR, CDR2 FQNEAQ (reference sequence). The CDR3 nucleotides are TGTGCCAGCAGCTTAGCTCAGTCTGGGAGCAATCAGCCCCAGCATTTT. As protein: CASSLAQSGSNQPQHF.

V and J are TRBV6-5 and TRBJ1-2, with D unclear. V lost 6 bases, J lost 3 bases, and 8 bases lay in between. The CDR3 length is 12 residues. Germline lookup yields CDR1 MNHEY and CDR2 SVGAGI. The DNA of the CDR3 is TGTGCCAGCAGACGAGGAGACTATGGCTACACCTTC. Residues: CASRRGDYGYTF.

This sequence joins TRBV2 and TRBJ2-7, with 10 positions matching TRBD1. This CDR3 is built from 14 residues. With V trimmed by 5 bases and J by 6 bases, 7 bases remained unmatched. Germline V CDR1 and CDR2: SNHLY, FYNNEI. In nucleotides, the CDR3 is TGTGCCAGCAGTTACGGGACAGGGGAAAGCGAGCAGTACTTC. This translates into CASSYGTGESEQYF.

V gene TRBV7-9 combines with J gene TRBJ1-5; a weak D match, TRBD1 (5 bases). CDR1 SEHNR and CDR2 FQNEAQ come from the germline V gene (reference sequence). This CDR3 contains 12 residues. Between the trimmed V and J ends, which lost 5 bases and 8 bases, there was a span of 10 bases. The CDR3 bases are TGTGCCAGCAGCCAAGGGGATAAGCCCCAGCATTTT. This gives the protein CASSQGDKPQHF.

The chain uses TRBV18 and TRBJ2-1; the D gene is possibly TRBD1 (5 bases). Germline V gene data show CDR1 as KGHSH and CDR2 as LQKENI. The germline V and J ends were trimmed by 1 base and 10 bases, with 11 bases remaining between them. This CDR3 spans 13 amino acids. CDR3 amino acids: CASSPLHRTEQFF. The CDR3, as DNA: TGTGCCAGCTCACCACTTCATAGGACAGAGCAGTTCTTC.

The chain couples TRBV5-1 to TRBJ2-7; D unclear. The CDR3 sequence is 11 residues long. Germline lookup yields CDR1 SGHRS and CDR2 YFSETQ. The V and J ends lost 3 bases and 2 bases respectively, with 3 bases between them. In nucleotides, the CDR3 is TGCGCCAGCAGCTCGGCCTACGAGCAGTACTTC. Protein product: CASSSAYEQYF.

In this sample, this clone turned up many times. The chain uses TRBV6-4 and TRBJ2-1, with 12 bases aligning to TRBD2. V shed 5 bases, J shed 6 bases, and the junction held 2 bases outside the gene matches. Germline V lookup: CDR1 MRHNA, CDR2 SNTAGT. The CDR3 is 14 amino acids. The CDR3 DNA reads TGTGCCAGCAGTCGACTAGCGGGGGCCAATGAGCAGTTCTTC. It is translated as CASSRLAGANEQFF.

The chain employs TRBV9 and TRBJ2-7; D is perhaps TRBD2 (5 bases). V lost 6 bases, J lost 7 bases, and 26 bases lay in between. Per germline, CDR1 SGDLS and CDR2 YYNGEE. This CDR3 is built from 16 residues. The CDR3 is CASTPVGGCRSVEQYF. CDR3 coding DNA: TGTGCCAGCACCCCAGTAGGAGGTTGTAGAAGTGTTGAGCAGTACTTC.

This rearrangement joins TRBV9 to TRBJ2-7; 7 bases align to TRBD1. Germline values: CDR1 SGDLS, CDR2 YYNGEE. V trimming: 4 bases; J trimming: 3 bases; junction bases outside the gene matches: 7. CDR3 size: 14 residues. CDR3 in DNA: TGTGCCAGCAGCCTCCGGGACAGCCACTACGAGCAGTACTTC. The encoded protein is CASSLRDSHYEQYF.

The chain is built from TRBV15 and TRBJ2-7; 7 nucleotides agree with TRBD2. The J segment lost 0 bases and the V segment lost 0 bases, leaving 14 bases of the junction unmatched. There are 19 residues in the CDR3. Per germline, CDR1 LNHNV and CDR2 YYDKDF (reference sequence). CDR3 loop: CATSRDKGASGRSSYEQYF. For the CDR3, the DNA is TGTGCCACCAGCAGAGATAAGGGCGCCTCCGGGAGGTCCTCCTACGAGCAGTACTTC.

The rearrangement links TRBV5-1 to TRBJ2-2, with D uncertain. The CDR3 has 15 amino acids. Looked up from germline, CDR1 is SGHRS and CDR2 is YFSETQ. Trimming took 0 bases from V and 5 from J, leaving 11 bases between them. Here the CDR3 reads CASSLGLGMTGELFF. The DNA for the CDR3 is TGCGCCAGCAGCTTGGGGCTAGGTATGACCGGGGAGCTGTTTTTT.

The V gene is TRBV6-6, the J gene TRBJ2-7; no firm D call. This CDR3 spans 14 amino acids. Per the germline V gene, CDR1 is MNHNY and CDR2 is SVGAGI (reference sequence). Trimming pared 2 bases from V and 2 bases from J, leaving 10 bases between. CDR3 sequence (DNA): TGTGCCAGCAGTTACACGCTGGCAGCCTACGAGCAGTACTTC. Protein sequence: CASSYTLAAYEQYF.

The CDR3 protein is CASRNPGLAKEQDTGELFF. The CDR3 region has the DNA TGTGCCAGCAGAAATCCGGGACTAGCGAAAGAGCAGGACACCGGGGAGCTGTTTTTT. The chain is built from TRBV7-9 and TRBJ2-2, with 10 bases aligning to TRBD2. The V and J ends lost 6 bases and 3 bases, in that order; junction bases with no gene match: 16. CDR1 and CDR2 (germline): SEHNR, FQNEAQ (reference sequence). The length of the CDR3 is 19 residues.

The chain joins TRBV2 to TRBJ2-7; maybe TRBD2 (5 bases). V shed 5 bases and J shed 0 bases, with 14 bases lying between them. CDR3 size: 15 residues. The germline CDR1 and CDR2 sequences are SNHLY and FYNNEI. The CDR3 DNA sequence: TGTGCCAGCAGTCGCGGACTGATGAGCTCCTACGAGCAGTACTTC. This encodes CASSRGLMSSYEQYF.

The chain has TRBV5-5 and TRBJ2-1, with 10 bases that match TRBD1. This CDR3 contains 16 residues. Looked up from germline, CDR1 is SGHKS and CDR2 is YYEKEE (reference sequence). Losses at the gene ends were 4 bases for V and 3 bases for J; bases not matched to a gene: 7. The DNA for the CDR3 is TGTGCCAGCAGCGGACTAGACAGGGGGCTCTACAATGAGCAGTTCTTC. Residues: CASSGLDRGLYNEQFF.

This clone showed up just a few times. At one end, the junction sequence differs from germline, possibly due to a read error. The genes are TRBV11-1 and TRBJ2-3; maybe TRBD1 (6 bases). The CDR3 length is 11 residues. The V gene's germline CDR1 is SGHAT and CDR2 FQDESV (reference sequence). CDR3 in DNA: TGTGCCAGCAGCTCCTCCTCCGGGACATACTTT. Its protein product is CASSSSSGTYF.

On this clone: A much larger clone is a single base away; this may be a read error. The CDR3 reads CASSSRLAGNTDTQYF. The CDR3 nucleotides read TGTGCCAGCAGCTCCCGACTAGCGGGAAACACAGATACGCAGTATTTT. The chain links TRBV21-1 to TRBJ2-3; the DNA was not used to check the table's D call, TRBD2. TRBV21-1 is tagged as a pseudogene. CDR3 length equals 16 residues.